Each of the 20 T cell receptor beta chains below was sequenced from the same sample in a study of cytomegalovirus exposure and HLA in healthy donors. PCR involved 60 Vbeta and 13 Jbeta primers. The data were produced by immunoSEQ multiplex PCR, yet TCRdb's version contains in-frame clones alone and is incomplete. The sample contains under 130,000 clones, almost 70% of which appear only once. The sequenced sample was PBMCs. The receptors come from a young man in good health and CMV-seronegative.

This clone was recorded only once. The chain carries TRBV7-6 and TRBJ2-3; 14 nucleotides align to TRBD2. Germline CDR1 reads SGHVS; CDR2 reads FNYEAQ. The J segment lost 0 bases and the V segment lost 5 bases, leaving 4 bases of the junction unmatched. The CDR3 is made up of 17 amino acids. DNA for the CDR3: TGTGCCAGCAGCAAGGGACTAGCGGGAGCTAGCACAGATACGCAGTATTTT. Its translation is CASSKGLAGASTDTQYF. The full variable domain, in which reference TRBV7-6 and TRBJ2-3 provide the parts outside the CDR3, is GAGVSQSPRYKVTKRGQDVALRCDPISGHVSLYWYRQALGQGPEFLTYFNYEAQQDKSGLPNDRFSAERPEGSISTLTIQRTEQRDSAMYRCASSKGLAGASTDTQYFGPGTRLTVL.

The CDR3 protein is CASSLSRGKQYF. CDR3 in DNA: TGTGCCAGCAGCTTGTCAAGGGGCAAGCAGTACTTC. The genes are TRBV5-6 and TRBJ2-7; TRBD1 is a possible D gene (5 bases). Germline V gene lookup returns CDR1 SGHDT and CDR2 YYEEEE. The CDR3 consists of 12 residues. Deletions cut 1 base from V and 8 bases from J, with 10 bases between.

The chain combines TRBV6-5 with TRBJ2-5; D might be TRBD2 (5 bases). Trimming shortened V by 8 bases and J by 6 bases, and 7 bases separated the two germline ends. The germline CDR1 and CDR2 sequences are MNHEY and SVGAGI. There are 10 residues in the CDR3. This chain's CDR3 is CASGSQTQYF. CDR3 DNA: TGTGCCAGCGGGAGTCAGACCCAGTACTTC.

This chain joins TRBV4-2 and TRBJ1-3; the D gene is possibly TRBD1 (5 bases). V was trimmed by 3 bases and J by 7 bases, leaving 13 bases between them. Germline loops: CDR1 LGHNA, CDR2 YNFKEQ. The CDR3 runs 14 residues. The CDR3 DNA sequence: TGTGCCAGCAGCCAGGGATGGGACTGGAACACCATATATTTT. It encodes CASSQGWDWNTIYF.

For the CDR3, the DNA is TGTGCCAGCTCACCGGTTGGGACAGGCACTAACTATGGCTACACCTTC. The encoded protein is CASSPVGTGTNYGYTF. The V and J genes are TRBV18 and TRBJ1-2; 8 nucleotides line up with TRBD1. V trimming: 3 bases; J trimming: 0 bases; junction bases outside the gene matches: 6. CDR3 length equals 16 residues. Germline V gene data show CDR1 as KGHSH and CDR2 as LQKENI.

J is TRBJ2-7 and V is TRBV11-1; D may be TRBD2 (5 bases). Looked up from germline, CDR1 is SGHAT and CDR2 is FQDESV (reference sequence). The CDR3 runs to 13 residues. The ends were cut back, 8 bases at V and 4 bases at J, with 15 bases in the middle. In DNA form, the CDR3 reads TGTGCCAGCTCCGAGACGGGGTCGTACGAGCAGTACTTC. Its translation: CASSETGSYEQYF.

This clone has a handful of counts. V and J are TRBV6-5 and TRBJ1-2; no definite D call. Germline CDR1 reads MNHEY; CDR2 reads SVGAGI. With 0 bases removed from V and 8 bases from J, the gap between germline ends came to 13 bases. There are 14 residues in the CDR3. CDR3 nucleotides: TGTGCCAGCAGTTACTCATCCCGGGTGGTGGGCTACACCTTC. Its protein product is CASSYSSRVVGYTF.

The chain carries TRBV30 and TRBJ2-5, with D perhaps TRBD1 (6 bases). The length of the CDR3 is 13 residues. Trimming left V 4 bases short and J 9 bases short, with 18 bases between. Germline V gives CDR1 GTSNPN, CDR2 SVGIG (reference sequence). CDR3 coding DNA: TGTGCCTGGAAGCTACAGGGCTACCTGTCCCAGTACTTC. This codes for CAWKLQGYLSQYF.

This clone was detected only a few times. The V gene is TRBV6-6, the J gene TRBJ2-1; possible D gene TRBD1, 5 bases. CDR3 length equals 11 residues. The germline V and J ends were trimmed by 7 bases and 5 bases, with 6 bases remaining between them. Germline CDR1 reads MNHNY; CDR2 reads SVGAGI (reference sequence). The CDR3 DNA reads TGTGCCAGCACAGGGAACAATGAGCAGTTCTTC. It specifies CASTGNNEQFF.

The chain employs TRBV19 and TRBJ2-5, with D possibly matching TRBD2 (5 bases). V shed 6 bases and J shed 5 bases, with 13 bases lying between them. Germline-derived CDR1 and CDR2 are LNHDA and SQIVND (reference sequence). This CDR3 has 13 residues. This CDR3 reads CASRSPGVETQYF. DNA for the CDR3: TGTGCCAGTAGATCCCCCGGGGTGGAGACCCAGTACTTC.

The chain employs TRBV6-5 and TRBJ1-4, with a possible D match to TRBD1 (5 bases). Germline lookup yields CDR1 MNHEY and CDR2 SVGAGI. The CDR3 is 14 amino acids. Trimming took off 0 bases at V and 10 bases at J, with 12 bases between the two ends. This chain's CDR3 is CASSYSRDSGKLFF. Here the CDR3 DNA reads TGTGCCAGCAGTTACTCTAGGGACTCAGGAAAACTGTTTTTT.

In this sample, this clone turned up once. This sequence joins TRBV4-1 and TRBJ2-3; 7 bases fit TRBD2. This CDR3 is built from 17 residues. V shed 3 bases and J 2 bases; nucleotides not matched to a gene: 11. CDR1 is MGHRA and CDR2 is YSYEKL in the germline V gene. CDR3 residues: CASSHDGASGNTDTQYF. CDR3 coding DNA: TGCGCCAGCAGCCATGACGGGGCTAGCGGAAACACAGATACGCAGTATTTT.

The chain links TRBV5-1 to TRBJ1-1; no firm D call. Germline V CDR1 and CDR2: SGHRS, YFSETQ. Trimming cost V 4 bases and J 0 bases, with 16 bases left between them. The CDR3 is 16 amino acids. CDR3: CASSLQARIMNTEAFF. DNA of the CDR3: TGCGCCAGCAGCCTCCAAGCCAGGATTATGAACACTGAAGCTTTCTTT.

The chain employs TRBV20-1 and TRBJ2-5; D unresolved. This CDR3 spans 11 amino acids. The germline CDR1 and CDR2 sequences are DFQATT and SNEGSKA (reference sequence). V shed 5 bases and J shed 4 bases, with 8 bases lying between them. CDR3 sequence (DNA): TGCAGTGCTGGCCCCCTAGAGACCCAGTACTTC. This translates into CSAGPLETQYF.

The chain recombines TRBV5-4 with TRBJ2-1, with 8 bases fitting TRBD2. The CDR3 covers 15 residues. Germline V CDR1 and CDR2: SGHNT, YYREEE (reference sequence). Germline trimming cut 3 bases from V and 8 bases from J; bases unmatched to any gene: 10. DNA of the CDR3: TGTGCCAGCAGCTCCCGGCGGGAGGCTTTGGATGAGCAGTTCTTC. Amino acids: CASSSRREALDEQFF.

The genes are TRBV19 and TRBJ2-1, with D possibly TRBD2 on 5 matching bases. The V end lost 5 bases, the J end lost 5 bases, and 13 bases lay between the germline ends. CDR1 is LNHDA and CDR2 is SQIVND in the germline V gene (reference sequence). There are 14 residues in the CDR3. The CDR3 DNA follows: TGTGCCAGTAGTCAGCTTTCCGGGAACAATGAGCAGTTCTTC. As protein: CASSQLSGNNEQFF. Variable domain in full (rest from reference TRBV19 and TRBJ2-1): DGGITQSPKYLFRKEGQNVTLSCEQNLNHDAMYWYRQDPGQGLRLIYYSQIVNDFQKGDIAEGYSVSREKKESFPLTVTSAQKNPTAFYLCASSQLSGNNEQFFGPGTRLTVL.

This clone was observed a few times. V gene TRBV7-2 combines with J gene TRBJ1-2, with 7 bases identical to TRBD1. CDR1 and CDR2 from the germline V gene are SGHTA and FQGNSA. V lost 2 bases, J lost 0 bases, and 3 bases stayed unmatched. This CDR3 is 15 amino acids long. The DNA of the CDR3 is TGTGCCAGCAGCTTAACGACAGGGCCTAACTATGGCTACACCTTC. Amino acids: CASSLTTGPNYGYTF. Supplemented by reference TRBV7-2 and TRBJ1-2, the full variable domain reads GAGVSQSPSNKVTEKGKDVELRCDPISGHTALYWYRQSLGQGLEFLIYFQGNSAPDKSGLPSDRFSAERTGGSVSTLTIQRTQQEDSAVYLCASSLTTGPNYGYTFGSGTRLTVV.

The V gene is TRBV13, the J gene TRBJ1-2; 8 bases line up with TRBD1. V was clipped by 4 bases and J by 8 bases; unmatched bases: 3. Germline V gives CDR1 PRHDT, CDR2 FYEKMQ (reference sequence). This CDR3 is built from 12 residues. In DNA form, the CDR3 reads TGTGCCAGCAGCTCACAGGGGGGAGGCTACACCTTC. Its translation is CASSSQGGGYTF. The full variable domain, rest sourced from reference TRBV13 and TRBJ1-2, is AAGVIQSPRHLIKEKRETATLKCYPIPRHDTVYWYQQGPGQDPQFLISFYEKMQSDKGSIPDRFSAQQFSDYHSELNMSSLELGDSALYFCASSSQGGGYTFGSGTRLTVV.

The rearrangement uses TRBV6-5 and TRBJ1-1; a possible D gene is TRBD1 (5 bases). The CDR3 length is 13 residues. Trimming pared 6 bases from V and 1 base from J, leaving 9 bases between. Germline lookup yields CDR1 MNHEY and CDR2 SVGAGI. CDR3: CASSQQANTEAFF. CDR3 coding DNA: TGTGCCAGCAGCCAACAGGCGAACACTGAAGCTTTCTTT.

As for this clone: The junction does not match germline at one end; this may be a read error. CDR3 bases: TGTGCCAGCAGCTTAGGGGTAGGATCGGCGGGTCAAAGCTTC. The encoded protein is CASSLGVGSAGQSF. The J gene is TRBJ2-7, the V gene TRBV7-2, with D possibly matching TRBD2 (5 bases). The CDR3 is made up of 14 amino acids. The V gene's germline CDR1 is SGHTA and CDR2 FQGNSA.